By frequency in the sample, the clone carrying this T cell receptor (beta chain) is medium-sized. Its antigen is not identified. The CDR3 is 13 amino acids. The germline gives CDR1 DFQATT, CDR2 SNEGSKA (reference sequence). The ends were cut back, 4 bases at V and 6 bases at J, with 15 bases in the middle. The sample originates from a study of neurological immune-mediated disorders. Study-level results: None of the CDR3 amino acid sequences in expanded clones turned up in more than one subject, which points to private repertoires in all groups.

TCRdb passed the 5' RACE reads through MiXCR, listing each CDR3 protein once. Of approximately 23,000 distinct CDR3 sequences in the sample, about 9.4% were seen once. The sequencing sample was made of PBMCs. This chain links TRBV20-1 with TRBJ1-2; possible D gene TRBD1, 6 bases. This TCR came from a woman in her fifties or sixties with HTLV-1-associated myelopathy (HAM/TSP). CDR3 DNA: TGCAGTGCTAAAATACAGGGACCCCATGGCTACACCTTC. This gives the protein CSAKIQGPHGYTF.